This T cell receptor beta chain appears in the sequencing data of a study of cytotoxic CD8 clonotypes in ibrutinib-treated CLL. Worth noting for this clone: Its target is not known.

The CDR3 totals 13 residues. Germline assignment: CDR1 LNHNV and CDR2 YYDKDF (reference sequence). Trimming took 8 bases from V and 8 from J, leaving 19 bases between them. Notes on the study in general: Different sampling times were used for sustained-remission and progressing patients.

Assay: immunoSEQ multiplex PCR; the TCRdb copy retains only in-frame clones and omits some. Here the sample spans about 160,000 clones, 84% being singletons. The clonotype originates from a human donor with chronic lymphocytic leukemia. This chain uses TRBV15 with TRBJ2-7; perhaps TRBD2 as D (6 bases). The sample in question was PBMCs, obtained after 24 months of ibrutinib treatment. CDR3 coding DNA: TGTGCCACCTCGGGACTTAGTGTCCTCAAGCAGTACTTC. Translated: CATSGLSVLKQYF.